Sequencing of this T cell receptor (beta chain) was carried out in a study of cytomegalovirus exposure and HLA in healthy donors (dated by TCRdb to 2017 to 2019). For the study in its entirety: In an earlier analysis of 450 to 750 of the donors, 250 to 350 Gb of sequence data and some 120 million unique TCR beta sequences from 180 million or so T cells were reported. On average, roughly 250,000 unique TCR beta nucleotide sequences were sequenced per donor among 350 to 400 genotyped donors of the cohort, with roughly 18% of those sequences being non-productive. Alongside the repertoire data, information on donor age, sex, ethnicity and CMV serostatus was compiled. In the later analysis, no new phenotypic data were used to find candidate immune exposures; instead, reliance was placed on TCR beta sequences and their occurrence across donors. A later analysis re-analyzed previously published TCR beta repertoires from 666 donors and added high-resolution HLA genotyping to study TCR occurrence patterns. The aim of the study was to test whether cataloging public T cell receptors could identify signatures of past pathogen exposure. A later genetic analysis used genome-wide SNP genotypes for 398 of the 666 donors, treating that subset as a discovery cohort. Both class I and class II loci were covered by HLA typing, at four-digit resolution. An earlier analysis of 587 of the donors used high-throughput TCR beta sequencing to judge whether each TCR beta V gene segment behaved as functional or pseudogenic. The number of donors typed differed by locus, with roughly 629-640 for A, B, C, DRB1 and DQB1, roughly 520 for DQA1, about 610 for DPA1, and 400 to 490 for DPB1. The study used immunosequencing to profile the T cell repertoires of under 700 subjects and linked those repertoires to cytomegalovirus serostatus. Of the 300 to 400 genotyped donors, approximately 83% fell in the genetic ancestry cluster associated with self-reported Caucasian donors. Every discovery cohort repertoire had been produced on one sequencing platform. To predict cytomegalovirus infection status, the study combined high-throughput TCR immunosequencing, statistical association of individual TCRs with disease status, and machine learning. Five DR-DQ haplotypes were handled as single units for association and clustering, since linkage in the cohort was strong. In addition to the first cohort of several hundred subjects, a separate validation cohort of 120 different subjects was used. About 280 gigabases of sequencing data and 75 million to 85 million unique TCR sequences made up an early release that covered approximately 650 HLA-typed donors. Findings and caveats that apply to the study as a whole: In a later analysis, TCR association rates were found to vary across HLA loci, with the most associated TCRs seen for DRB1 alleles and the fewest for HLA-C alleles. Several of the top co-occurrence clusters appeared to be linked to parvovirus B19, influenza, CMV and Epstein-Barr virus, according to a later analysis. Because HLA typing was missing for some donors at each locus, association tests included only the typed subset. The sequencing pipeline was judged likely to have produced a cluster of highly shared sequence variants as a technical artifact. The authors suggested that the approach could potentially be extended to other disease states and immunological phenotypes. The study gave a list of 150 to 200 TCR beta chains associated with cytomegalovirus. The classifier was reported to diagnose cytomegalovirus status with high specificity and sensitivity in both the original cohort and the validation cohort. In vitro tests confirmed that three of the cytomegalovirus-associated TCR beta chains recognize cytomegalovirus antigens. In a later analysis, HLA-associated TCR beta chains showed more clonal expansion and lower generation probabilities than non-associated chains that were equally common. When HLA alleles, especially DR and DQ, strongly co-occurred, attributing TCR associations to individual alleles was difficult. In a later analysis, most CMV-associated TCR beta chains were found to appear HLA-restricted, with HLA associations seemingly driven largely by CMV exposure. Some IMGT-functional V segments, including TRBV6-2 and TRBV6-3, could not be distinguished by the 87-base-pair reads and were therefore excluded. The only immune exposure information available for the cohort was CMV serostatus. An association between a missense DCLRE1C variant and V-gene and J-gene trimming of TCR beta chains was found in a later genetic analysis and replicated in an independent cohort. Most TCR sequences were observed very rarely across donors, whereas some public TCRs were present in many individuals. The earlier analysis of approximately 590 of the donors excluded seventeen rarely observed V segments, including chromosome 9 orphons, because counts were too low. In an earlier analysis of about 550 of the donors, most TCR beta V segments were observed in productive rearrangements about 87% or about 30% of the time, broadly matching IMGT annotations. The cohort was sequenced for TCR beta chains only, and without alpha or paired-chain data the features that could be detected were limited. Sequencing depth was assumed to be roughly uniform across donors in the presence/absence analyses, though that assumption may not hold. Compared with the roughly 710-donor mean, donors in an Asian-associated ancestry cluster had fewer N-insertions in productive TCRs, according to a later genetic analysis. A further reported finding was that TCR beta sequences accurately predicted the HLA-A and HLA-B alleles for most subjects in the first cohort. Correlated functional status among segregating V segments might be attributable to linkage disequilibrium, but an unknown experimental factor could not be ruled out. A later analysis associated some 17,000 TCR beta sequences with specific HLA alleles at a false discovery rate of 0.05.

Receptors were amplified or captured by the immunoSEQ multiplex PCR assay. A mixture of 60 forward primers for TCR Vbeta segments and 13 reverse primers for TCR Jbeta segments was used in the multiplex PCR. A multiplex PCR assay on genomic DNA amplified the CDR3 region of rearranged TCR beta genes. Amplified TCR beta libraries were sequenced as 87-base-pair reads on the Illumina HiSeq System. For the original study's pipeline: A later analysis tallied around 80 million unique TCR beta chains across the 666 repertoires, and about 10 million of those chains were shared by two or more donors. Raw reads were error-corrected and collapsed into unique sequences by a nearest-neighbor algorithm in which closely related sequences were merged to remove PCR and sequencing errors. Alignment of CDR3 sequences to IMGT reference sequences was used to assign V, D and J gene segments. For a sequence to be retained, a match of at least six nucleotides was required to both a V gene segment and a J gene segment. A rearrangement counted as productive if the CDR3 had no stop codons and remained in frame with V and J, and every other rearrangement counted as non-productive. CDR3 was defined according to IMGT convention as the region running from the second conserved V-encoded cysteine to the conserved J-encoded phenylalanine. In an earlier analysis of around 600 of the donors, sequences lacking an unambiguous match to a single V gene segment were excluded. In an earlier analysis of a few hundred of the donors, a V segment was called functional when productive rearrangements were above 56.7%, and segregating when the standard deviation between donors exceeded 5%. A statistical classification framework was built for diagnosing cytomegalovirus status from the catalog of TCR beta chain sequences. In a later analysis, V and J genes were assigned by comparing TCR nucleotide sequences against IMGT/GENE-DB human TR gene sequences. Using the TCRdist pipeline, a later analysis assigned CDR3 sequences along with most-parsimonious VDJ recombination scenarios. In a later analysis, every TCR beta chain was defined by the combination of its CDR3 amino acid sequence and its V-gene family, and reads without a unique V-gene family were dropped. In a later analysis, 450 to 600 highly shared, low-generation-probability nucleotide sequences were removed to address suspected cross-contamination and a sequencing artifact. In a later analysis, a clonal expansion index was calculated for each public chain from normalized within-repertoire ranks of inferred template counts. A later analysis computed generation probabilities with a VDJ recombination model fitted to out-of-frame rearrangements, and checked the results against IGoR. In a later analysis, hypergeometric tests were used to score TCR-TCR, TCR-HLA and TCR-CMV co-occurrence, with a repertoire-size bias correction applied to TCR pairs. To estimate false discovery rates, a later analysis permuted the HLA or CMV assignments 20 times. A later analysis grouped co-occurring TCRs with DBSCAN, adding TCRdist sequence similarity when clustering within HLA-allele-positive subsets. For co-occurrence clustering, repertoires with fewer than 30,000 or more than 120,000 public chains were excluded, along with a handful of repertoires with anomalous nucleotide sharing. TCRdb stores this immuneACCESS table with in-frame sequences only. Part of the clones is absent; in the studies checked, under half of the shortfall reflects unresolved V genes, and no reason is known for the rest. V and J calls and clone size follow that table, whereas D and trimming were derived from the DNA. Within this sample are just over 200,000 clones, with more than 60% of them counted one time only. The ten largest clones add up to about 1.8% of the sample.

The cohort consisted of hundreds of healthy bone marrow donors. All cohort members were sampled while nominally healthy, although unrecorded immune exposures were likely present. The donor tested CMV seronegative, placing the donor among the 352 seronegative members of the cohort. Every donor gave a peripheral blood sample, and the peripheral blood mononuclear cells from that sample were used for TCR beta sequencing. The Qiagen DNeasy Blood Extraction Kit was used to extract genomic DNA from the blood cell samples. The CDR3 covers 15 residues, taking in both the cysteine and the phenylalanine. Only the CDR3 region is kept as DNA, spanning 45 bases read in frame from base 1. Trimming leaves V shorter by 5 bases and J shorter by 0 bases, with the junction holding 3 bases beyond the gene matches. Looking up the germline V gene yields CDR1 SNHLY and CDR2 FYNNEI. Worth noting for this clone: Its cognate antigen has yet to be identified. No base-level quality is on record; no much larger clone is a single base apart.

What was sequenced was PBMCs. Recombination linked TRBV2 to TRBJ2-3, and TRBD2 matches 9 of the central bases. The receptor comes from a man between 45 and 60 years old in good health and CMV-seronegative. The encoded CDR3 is CASSLAGQSTDTQYF. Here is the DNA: TGTGCCAGCAGTCTAGCGGGACAGAGCACAGATACGCAGTATTTT.